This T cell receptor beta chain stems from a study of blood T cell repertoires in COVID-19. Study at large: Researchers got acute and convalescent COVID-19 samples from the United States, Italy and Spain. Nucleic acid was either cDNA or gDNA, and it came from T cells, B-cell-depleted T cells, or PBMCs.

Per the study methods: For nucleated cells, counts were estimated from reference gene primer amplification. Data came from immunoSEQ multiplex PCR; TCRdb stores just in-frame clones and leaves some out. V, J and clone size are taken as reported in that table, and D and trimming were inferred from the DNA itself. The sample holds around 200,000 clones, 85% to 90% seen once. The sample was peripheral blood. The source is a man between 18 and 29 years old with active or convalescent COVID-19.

CDR3 DNA sequence: TGCGCCAGCAGCTTAGACAGGGGCACTGAAGCTTTCTTT. This sequence encodes CASSLDRGTEAFF. The rearrangement joins TRBV5-1 to TRBJ1-1; 8 bases are shared with TRBD1. The CDR3 runs 13 residues. J was trimmed by 4 bases and V by 2 bases; bases with no gene match: 1. Germline CDR1 is SGHRS and CDR2 is YFSETQ.